What follows is one T cell receptor (beta chain) and its context. The repertoire was sequenced with immunoSEQ multiplex PCR; TCRdb's copy has only in-frame clones and lacks some. The sample consists of roughly 86,000 clones, roughly 90% of them appearing once. These data belong to a study of OX40 agonist ivuxolimab in advanced cancers. The starting material was CD4+ or CD8+ T cells sorted from blood, obtained in a trial of the OX40 agonist ivuxolimab. This receptor was identified in an adult with an advanced solid tumor such as melanoma, head and neck, liver or kidney cancer.

This CDR3 reads CASSGTGGAAEQFF. CDR3 nucleotides: TGCGCCAGCAGCGGCACGGGAGGGGCGGCTGAGCAGTTCTTC. The J gene is TRBJ2-1, the V gene TRBV5-1; 8 nucleotides agree with TRBD2. Trimming took 4 bases from V and 9 from J; bases not matched to a gene: 9. Per germline, CDR1 SGHRS and CDR2 YFSETQ. The CDR3 is made up of 14 amino acids.